Sequencing of this T cell receptor (beta chain) was carried out in a study of cytomegalovirus exposure and HLA in healthy donors. The PCR ran on 60 Vbeta and 13 Jbeta primers. Libraries were prepared by immunoSEQ multiplex PCR; TCRdb keeps only in-frame clonotypes and omits some of them. The sample consists of under 200,000 clones, around 74% of them appearing once. The CDR3 runs 21 residues. Germline CDR1 is SGHRS and CDR2 is YFSETQ. Losses at the gene ends were 1 base for V and 4 bases for J; bases not matched to a gene: 21. The rearrangement uses TRBV5-1 and TRBJ2-3, with 10 positions matching TRBD1. Sequencing was performed on PBMCs. The clonotype comes from a female donor in good health and CMV-seronegative. CDR3 amino acids: CASSLSRTGGLGVINPDTQYF. DNA of the CDR3: TGCGCCAGCAGCTTGTCCAGGACAGGGGGTTTAGGGGTCATCAATCCAGATACGCAGTATTTT.